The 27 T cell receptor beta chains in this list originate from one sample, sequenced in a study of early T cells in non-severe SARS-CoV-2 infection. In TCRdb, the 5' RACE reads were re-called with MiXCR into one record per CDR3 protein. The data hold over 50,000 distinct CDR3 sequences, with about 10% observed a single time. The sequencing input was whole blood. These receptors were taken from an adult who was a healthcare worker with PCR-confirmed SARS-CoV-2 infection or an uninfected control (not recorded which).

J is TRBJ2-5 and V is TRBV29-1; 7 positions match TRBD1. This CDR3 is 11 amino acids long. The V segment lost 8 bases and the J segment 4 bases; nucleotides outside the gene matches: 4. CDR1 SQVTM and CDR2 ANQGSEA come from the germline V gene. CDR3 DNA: TGCAGCAAGAGGACAGGAGAGACCCAGTACTTC. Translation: CSKRTGETQYF. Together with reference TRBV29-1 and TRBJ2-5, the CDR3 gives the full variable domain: SAVISQKPSRDICQRGTSLTIQCQVDSQVTMMFWYRQQPGQSLTLIATANQGSEATYESGFVIDKFPISRPNLTFSTLTVSNMSPEDSSIYLCSKRTGETQYFGPGTRLLVL.

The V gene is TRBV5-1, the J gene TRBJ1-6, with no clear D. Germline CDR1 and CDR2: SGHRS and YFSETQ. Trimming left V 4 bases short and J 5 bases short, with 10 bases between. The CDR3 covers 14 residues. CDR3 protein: CASSPTVNNSPLHF. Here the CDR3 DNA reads TGCGCCAGCAGCCCAACAGTGAATAATTCACCCCTCCACTTT. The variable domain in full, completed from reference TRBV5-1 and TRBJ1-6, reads KAGVTQTPRYLIKTRGQQVTLSCSPISGHRSVSWYQQTPGQGLQFLFEYFSETQRNKGNFPGRFSGRQFSNSRSEMNVSTLELGDSALYLCASSPTVNNSPLHFGNGTRLTVT.

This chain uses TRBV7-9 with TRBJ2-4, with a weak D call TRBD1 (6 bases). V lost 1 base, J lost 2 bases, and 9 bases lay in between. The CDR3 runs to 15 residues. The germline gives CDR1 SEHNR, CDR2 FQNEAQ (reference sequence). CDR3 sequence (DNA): TGTGCCAGCAGCTTAGTGCAGGGGCCCAAAAACATTCAGTACTTC. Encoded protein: CASSLVQGPKNIQYF.

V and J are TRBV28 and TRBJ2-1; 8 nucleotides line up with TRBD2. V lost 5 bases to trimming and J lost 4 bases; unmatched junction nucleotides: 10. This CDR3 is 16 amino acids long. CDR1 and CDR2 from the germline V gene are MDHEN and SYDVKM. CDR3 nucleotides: TGTGCCAGCAGTCCCTCGGGACTAGAATCATACAATGAGCAGTTCTTC. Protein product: CASSPSGLESYNEQFF. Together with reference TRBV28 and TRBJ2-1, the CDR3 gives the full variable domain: DVKVTQSSRYLVKRTGEKVFLECVQDMDHENMFWYRQDPGLGLRLIYFSYDVKMKEKGDIPEGYSVSREKKERFSLILESASTNQTSMYLCASSPSGLESYNEQFFGPGTRLTVL.

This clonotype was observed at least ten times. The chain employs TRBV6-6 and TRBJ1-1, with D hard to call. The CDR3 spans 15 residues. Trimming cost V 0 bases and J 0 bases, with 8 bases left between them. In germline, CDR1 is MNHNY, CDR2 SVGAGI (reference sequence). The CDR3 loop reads CASSYSTGMNTEAFF. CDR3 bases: TGTGCCAGCAGTTACTCAACTGGGATGAACACTGAAGCTTTCTTT.

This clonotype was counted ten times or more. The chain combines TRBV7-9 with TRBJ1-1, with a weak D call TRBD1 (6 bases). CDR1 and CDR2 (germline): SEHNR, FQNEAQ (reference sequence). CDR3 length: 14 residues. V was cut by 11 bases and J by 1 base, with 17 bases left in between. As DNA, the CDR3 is TGTGCCGCGGAACAGGGTTGGCCGAACACTGAAGCTTTCTTT. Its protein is CAAEQGWPNTEAFF.

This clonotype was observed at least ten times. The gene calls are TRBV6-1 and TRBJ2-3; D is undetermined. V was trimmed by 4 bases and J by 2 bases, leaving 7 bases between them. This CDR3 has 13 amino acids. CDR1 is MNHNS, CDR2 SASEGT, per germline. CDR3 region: CASSARPTDTQYF. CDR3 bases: TGTGCCAGCAGTGCCCGGCCCACAGATACGCAGTATTTT.

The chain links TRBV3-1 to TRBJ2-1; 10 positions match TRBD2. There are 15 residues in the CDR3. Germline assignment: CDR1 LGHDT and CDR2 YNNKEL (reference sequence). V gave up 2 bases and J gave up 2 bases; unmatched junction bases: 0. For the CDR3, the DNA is TGTGCCAGCAGCCAAAGCGGGGGGGCCTACAATGAGCAGTTCTTC. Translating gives CASSQSGGAYNEQFF.

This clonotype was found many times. CDR3 DNA: TGTGCCTGGAGTGTACTGCCCGACCCCTCTGAAAAACTGTTTTTT. Its protein product is CAWSVLPDPSEKLFF. The chain uses TRBV30 and TRBJ1-4; D not certain. CDR1 GTSNPN and CDR2 SVGIG come from the germline V gene (reference sequence). CDR3 size: 15 residues. V was cut by 0 bases and J by 7 bases, with 15 bases left in between. The variable domain in full, completed from reference TRBV30 and TRBJ1-4, reads SQTIHQWPATLVQPVGSPLSLECTVEGTSNPNLYWYRQAAGRGLQLLFYSVGIGQISSEVPQNLSASRPQDRQFILSSKKLLLSDSGFYLCAWSVLPDPSEKLFFGSGTQLSVL.

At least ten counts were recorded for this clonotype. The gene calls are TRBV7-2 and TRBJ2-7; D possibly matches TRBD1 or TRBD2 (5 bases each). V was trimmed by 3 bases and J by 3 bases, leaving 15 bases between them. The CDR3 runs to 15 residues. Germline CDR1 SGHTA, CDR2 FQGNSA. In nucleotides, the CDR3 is TGTGCCAGCAGCTTTTCCGGGGCTGGGGTCTACGAGCAGTACTTC. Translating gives CASSFSGAGVYEQYF. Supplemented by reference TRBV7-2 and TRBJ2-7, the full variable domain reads GAGVSQSPSNKVTEKGKDVELRCDPISGHTALYWYRQSLGQGLEFLIYFQGNSAPDKSGLPSDRFSAERTGGSVSTLTIQRTQQEDSAVYLCASSFSGAGVYEQYFGPGTRLTVT.

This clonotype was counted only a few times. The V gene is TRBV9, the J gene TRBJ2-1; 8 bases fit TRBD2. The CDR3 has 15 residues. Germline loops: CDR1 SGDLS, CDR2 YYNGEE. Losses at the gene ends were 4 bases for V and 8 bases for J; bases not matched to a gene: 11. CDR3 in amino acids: CASSPRVSGVYEQFF. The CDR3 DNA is TGTGCCAGCAGCCCCCGTGTTAGCGGGGTATATGAGCAGTTCTTC.

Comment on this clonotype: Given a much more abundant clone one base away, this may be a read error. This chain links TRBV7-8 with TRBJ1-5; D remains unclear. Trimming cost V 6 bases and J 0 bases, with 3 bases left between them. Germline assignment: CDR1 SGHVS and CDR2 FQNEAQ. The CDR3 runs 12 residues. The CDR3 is CASRRSNQPQHF. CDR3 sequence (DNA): TGTGCCAGCAGACGTAGCAATCAGCCCCAGCATTTT. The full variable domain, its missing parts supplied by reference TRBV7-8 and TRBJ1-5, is GAGVSQSPRYKVAKRGQDVALRCDPISGHVSLFWYQQALGQGPEFLTYFQNEAQLDKSGLPSDRFFAERPEGSVSTLKIQRTQQEDSAVYLCASRRSNQPQHFGDGTRLSIL.

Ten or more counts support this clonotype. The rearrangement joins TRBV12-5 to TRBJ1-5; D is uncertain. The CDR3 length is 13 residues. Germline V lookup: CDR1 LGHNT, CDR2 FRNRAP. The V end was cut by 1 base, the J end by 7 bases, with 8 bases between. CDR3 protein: CASGLEGDQPQHF. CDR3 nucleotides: TGTGCTAGTGGTTTGGAGGGAGACCAGCCCCAGCATTTT.

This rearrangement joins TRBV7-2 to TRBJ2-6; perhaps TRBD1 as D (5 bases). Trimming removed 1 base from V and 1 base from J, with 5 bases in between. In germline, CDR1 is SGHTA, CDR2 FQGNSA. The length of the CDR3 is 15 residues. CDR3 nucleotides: TGTGCCAGCAGCTTAGAGGGGTCTGGGGCCAACGTCCTGACTTTC. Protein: CASSLEGSGANVLTF.

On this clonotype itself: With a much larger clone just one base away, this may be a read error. CDR3 sequence: CTSSLADGVRVRGAEAFF. The CDR3 bases are TGCACCAGCAGCCTCGCCGACGGGGTGCGGGTCCGGGGGGCTGAAGCTTTCTTT. The chain has TRBV4-1 and TRBJ1-1, with a tentative D call TRBD1 (5 bases). Germline CDR1 reads MGHRA; CDR2 reads YSYEKL. This CDR3 is 18 amino acids long.

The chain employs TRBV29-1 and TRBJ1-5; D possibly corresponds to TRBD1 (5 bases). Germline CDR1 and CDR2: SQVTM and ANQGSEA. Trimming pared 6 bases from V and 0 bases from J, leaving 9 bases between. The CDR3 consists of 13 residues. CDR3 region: CSVQENSNQPQHF. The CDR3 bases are TGCAGCGTACAGGAAAATAGCAATCAGCCCCAGCATTTT. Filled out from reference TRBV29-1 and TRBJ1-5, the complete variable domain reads SAVISQKPSRDICQRGTSLTIQCQVDSQVTMMFWYRQQPGQSLTLIATANQGSEATYESGFVIDKFPISRPNLTFSTLTVSNMSPEDSSIYLCSVQENSNQPQHFGDGTRLSIL.

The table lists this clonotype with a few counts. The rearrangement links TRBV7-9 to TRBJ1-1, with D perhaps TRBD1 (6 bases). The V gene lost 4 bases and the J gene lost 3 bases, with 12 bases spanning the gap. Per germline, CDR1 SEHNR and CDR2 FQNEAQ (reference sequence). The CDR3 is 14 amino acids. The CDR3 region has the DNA TGTGCCAGCAGCTCCAGCGGGGGCCACACTGAAGCTTTCTTT. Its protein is CASSSSGGHTEAFF.

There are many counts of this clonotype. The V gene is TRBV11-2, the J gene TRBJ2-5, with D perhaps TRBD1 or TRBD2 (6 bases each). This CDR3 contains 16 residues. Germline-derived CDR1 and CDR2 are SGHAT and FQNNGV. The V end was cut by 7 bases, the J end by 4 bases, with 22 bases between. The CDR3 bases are TGTGCCAGCACCCGGGGATGGGGGGCCCTACGAGAGACCCAGTACTTC. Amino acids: CASTRGWGALRETQYF.

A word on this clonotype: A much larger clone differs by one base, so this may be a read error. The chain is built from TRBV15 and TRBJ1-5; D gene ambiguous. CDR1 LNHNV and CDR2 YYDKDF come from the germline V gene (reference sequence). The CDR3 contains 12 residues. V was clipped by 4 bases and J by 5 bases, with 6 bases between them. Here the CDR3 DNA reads TGTGCCACCAGCAAATTGGATCAGCCCCAGCATTTT. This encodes CATSKLDQPQHF.

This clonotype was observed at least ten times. CDR3 coding DNA: TGTGCCAGCAGCGCCGACAATCGAGCTAATGAAAAACTGTTTTTT. Protein product: CASSADNRANEKLFF. This sequence joins TRBV7-2 and TRBJ1-4; D unresolved. V shed 5 bases and J shed 3 bases, with 13 bases lying between them. This CDR3 has 15 amino acids. Looked up from germline, CDR1 is SGHTA and CDR2 is FQGNSA.

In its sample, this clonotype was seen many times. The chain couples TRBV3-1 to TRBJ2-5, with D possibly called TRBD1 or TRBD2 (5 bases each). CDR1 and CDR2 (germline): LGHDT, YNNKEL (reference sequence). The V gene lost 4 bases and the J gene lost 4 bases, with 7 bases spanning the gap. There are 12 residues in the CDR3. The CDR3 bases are TGTGCCAGCAGCCCTGGGACAGAGACCCAGTACTTC. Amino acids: CASSPGTETQYF.

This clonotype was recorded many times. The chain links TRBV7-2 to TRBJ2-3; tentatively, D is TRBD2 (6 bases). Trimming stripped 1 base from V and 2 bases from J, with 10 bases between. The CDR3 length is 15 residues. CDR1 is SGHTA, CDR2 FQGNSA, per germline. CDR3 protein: CASSLDGTSTDTQYF. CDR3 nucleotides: TGTGCCAGCAGCTTAGATGGGACTTCCACAGATACGCAGTATTTT.

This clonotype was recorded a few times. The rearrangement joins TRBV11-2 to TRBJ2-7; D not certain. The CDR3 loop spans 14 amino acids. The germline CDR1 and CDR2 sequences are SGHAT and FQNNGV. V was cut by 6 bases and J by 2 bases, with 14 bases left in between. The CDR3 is CASSPPRRPYEQYF. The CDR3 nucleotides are TGTGCCAGCAGTCCGCCCAGGAGACCCTACGAGCAGTACTTC.

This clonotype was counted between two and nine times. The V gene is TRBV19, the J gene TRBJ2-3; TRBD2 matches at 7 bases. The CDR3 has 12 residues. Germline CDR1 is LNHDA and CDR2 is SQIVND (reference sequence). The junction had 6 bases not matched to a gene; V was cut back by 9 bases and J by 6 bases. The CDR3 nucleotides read TGTGCCAGCTCCCCCGGGGGGGATACGCAGTATTTT. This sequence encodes CASSPGGDTQYF.

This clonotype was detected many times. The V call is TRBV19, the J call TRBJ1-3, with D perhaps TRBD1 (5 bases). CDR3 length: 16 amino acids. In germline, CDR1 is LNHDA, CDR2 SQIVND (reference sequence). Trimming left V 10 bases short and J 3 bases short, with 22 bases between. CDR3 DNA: TGTGCCACTAAGTATTCGGAGACAGCTCGTGGAAACACCATATATTTT. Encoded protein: CATKYSETARGNTIYF.

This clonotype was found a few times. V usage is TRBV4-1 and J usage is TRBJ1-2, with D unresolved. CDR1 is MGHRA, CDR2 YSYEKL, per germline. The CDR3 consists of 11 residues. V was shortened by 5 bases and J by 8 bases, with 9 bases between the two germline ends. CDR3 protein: CASSALGGYTF. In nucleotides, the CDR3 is TGCGCCAGCAGCGCTCTAGGGGGCTACACCTTC.

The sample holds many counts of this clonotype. CDR3 sequence reads: CASSLGPSFVDRWRETQYF. Written as DNA, the CDR3 is TGTGCCAGCAGCTTAGGCCCCTCCTTTGTCGATCGATGGCGAGAGACCCAGTACTTC. The rearrangement joins TRBV7-2 to TRBJ2-5; D is unresolved. Per the germline V gene, CDR1 is SGHTA and CDR2 is FQGNSA. This CDR3 is 19 amino acids long. Trimming shortened V by 1 base and J by 4 bases, and 25 bases separated the two germline ends.